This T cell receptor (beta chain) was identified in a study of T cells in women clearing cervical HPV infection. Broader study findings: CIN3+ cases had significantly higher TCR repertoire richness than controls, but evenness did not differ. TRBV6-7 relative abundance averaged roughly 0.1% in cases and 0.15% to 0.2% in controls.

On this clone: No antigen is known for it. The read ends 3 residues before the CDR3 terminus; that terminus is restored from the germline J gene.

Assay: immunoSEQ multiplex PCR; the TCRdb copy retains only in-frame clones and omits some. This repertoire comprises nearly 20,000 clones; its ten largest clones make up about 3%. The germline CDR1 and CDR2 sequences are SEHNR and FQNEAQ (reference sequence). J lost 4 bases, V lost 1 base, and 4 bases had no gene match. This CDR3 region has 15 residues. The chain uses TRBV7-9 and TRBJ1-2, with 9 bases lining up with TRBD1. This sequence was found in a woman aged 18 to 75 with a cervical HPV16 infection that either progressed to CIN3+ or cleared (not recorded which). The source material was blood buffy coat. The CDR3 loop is CASSLGQGGVYGYTF. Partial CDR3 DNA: TGTGCCAGCAGCTTAGGACAGGGGGGTGTCTATGGC.